A single T cell receptor (beta chain) is shown here with its context. Its antigen remains unidentified. The protocol was immunoSEQ multiplex PCR, while the TCRdb copy is restricted to in-frame clones and leaves out a portion. The sample holds some 12,000 clones; approximately 88% are singletons and the top ten take around 2.5%. The entry originates in a study of chemoradiotherapy in HPV16-positive cancers. About the research overall: Candidate HPV-specific T-cell clones and common TCR motifs came from functional assays in two HPV16-positive patients.

After removal of 6 bases from V and 4 bases from J, the junction contained 12 bases not matched to a gene. Germline CDR1 reads SNHLY; CDR2 reads FYNNEI. CDR3 length: 16 amino acids. The study's findings and limits: The functional HPV-specific definition rests on just a couple of HPV16-positive patients. Better recurrence-free survival went with HPV-responsive T-cell expansion in HPV16-positive patients.

This sequence joins TRBV2 and TRBJ1-2; 9 nucleotides match TRBD1. This clonotype originated in a human donor with HPV-associated anogenital cancer. The sequencing used blood, collected from a patient who underwent chemoradiotherapy. In DNA form, the CDR3 reads TGTGCCAGCAGCGCGGGACAGGGCACCTATCTCTATGGCTACACCTTC. This encodes CASSAGQGTYLYGYTF. The full variable domain, with the rest looked up from reference TRBV2 and TRBJ1-2, is EPEVTQTPSHQVTQMGQEVILRCVPISNHLYFYWYRQILGQKVEFLVSFYNNEISEKSEIFDDQFSVERPDGSNFTLKIRSTKLEDSAMYFCASSAGQGTYLYGYTFGSGTRLTVV.